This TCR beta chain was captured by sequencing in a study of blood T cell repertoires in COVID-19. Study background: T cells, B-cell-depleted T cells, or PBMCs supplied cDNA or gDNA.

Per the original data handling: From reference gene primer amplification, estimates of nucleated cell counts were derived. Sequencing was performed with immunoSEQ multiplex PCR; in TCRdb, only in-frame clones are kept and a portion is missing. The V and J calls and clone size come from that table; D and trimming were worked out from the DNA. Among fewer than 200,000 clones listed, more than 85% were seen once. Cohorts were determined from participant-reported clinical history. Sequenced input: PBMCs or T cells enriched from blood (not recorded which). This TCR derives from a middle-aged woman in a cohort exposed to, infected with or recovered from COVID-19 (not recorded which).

CDR3: CASSQEYRGGYTF. DNA of the CDR3: TGTGCCAGCAGCCAAGAATACAGGGGCGGCTACACCTTC. The genes are TRBV3-1 (or the pseudogene TRBV3-2) and TRBJ1-2; TRBD1 matches at 7 bases. V shed 0 bases, J shed 8 bases, and the junction held 3 bases outside the gene matches. CDR3 length: 13 amino acids. Germline V lookup: CDR1 LGHDT, CDR2 YNNKEL (reference sequence).